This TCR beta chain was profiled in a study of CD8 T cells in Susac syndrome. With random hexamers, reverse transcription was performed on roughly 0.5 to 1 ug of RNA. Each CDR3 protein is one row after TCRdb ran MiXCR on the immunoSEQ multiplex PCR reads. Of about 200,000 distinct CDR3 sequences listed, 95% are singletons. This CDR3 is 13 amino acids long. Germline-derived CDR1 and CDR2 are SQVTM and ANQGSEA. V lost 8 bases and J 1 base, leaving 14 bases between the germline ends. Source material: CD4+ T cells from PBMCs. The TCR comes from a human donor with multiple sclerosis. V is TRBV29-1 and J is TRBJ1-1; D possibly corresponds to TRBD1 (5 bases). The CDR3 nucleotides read TGCAGCACTTACGGACATCAGAACACTGAAGCTTTCTTT. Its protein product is CSTYGHQNTEAFF.